This T cell receptor (beta chain) was found in a study of shared clonotypes between healthy human individuals. Per the germline V gene, CDR1 is MDHEN and CDR2 is SYDVKM. Trimming at V came to 6 bases and at J to 8 bases, leaving 12 bases not matched to a gene. The CDR3 runs 15 residues. Naive CD8 isolation took CD45RO-negative cells positively selected for CCR7 and excluded terminally differentiated effector memory CD45RA+ cells. For this clone: Its cognate antigen is unknown.

When replicate PCRs were run on sorted subsets, they used approximately 0.2 ug DNA, tens of thousands of T cell genomes. Clones were sequenced by immunoSEQ multiplex PCR, and TCRdb holds only the in-frame ones, with some missing. There are roughly 2,000,000 clones in the sample; approximately 92% occur only once, and around 1.7% lies in the top ten. Study-wide results and limits: Roughly 5% of naive CD4 clonotypes were common to a few donors.

The V call is TRBV28, the J call TRBJ2-1; 8 nucleotides align to TRBD2. Sequencing used naive CD8+ T cells from PBMCs. This clonotype originated in a man between 18 and 35 years old in good health. Some clones in this sample may be carry-over from other donors' samples. The CDR3 here is CASSDHREGPDEQFF. In DNA form, the CDR3 reads TGTGCCAGCAGCGACCATCGGGAGGGCCCGGATGAGCAGTTCTTC.